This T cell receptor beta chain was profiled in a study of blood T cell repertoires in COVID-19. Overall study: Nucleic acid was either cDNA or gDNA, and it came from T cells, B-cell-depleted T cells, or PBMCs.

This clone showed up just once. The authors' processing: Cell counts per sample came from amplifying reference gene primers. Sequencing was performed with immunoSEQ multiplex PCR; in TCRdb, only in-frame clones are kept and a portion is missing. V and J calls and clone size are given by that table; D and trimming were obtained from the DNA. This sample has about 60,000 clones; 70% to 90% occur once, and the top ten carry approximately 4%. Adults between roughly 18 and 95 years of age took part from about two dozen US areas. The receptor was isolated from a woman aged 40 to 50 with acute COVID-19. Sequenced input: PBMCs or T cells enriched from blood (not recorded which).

The CDR3 is CASSPPGSTEAFF. The CDR3 DNA reads as TGTGCCAGCAGCCCTCCGGGGAGTACTGAAGCTTTCTTT. The V call is TRBV11-2, the J call TRBJ1-1; D remains ambiguous. The germline gives CDR1 SGHAT, CDR2 FQNNGV. The CDR3 totals 13 residues. Trimming shortened V by 5 bases and J by 5 bases, and 12 bases separated the two germline ends.